One sample yielded the 28 T cell receptor beta chains listed below, sequenced in a study of T cell responses to AZD1222 COVID-19 vaccine (dated by TCRdb to about 2021). Library creation used the immunoSEQ multiplex PCR assay. The source is immuneACCESS, and TCRdb retained only in-frame sequences with V and J called. Part of the clones is not carried over; for the studies checked, unresolved V genes explain less than half of this, and the remainder is unexplained. Counted in this sample were 210,000 or so clones; about 92% of them appeared once. The top ten clones comprise 1% of the sample. Explained via the paper, the time point label denotes: baseline before first vaccination. The meaning of the sample's treatment or condition label: meningococcal conjugate vaccine given as trial control. The sample in question was peripheral blood, obtained on day 0 of MenACWY control vaccination. The source of these receptors is an adult in good health.

The genes are TRBV3-1 (or the pseudogene TRBV3-2) and TRBJ1-5; 9 bases line up with TRBD1. Per germline, CDR1 LGHDT and CDR2 YNNKEL (reference sequence). This CDR3 is 14 amino acids long. V lost 7 bases and J lost 6; bases outside the gene matches: 7. The CDR3 DNA sequence: TGTGCCAGCACCGCAGACAGGGGGAGTCAGCCCCAGCATTTT. Protein sequence: CASTADRGSQPQHF.

This chain joins TRBV9 and TRBJ1-6; D gene unclear. The CDR3 loop spans 13 amino acids. Germline CDR1 is SGDLS and CDR2 is YYNGEE. The ends were cut back, 0 bases at V and 7 bases at J, with 5 bases in the middle. The CDR3 spells CASSVAQNSPLHF. CDR3 in DNA: TGTGCCAGCAGCGTAGCCCAGAATTCACCCCTCCACTTT.

V usage is TRBV18 and J usage is TRBJ1-6; the match to TRBD1 covers 9 bases. The CDR3 is 15 amino acids. Germline-derived CDR1 and CDR2 are KGHSH and LQKENI. J gave up 10 bases and V 0 bases, and 4 bases lay outside the gene matches. The CDR3 DNA reads as TGTGCCAGCTCACCACCAGGGACAGGGAACTCACCCCTCCACTTT. Encoded protein: CASSPPGTGNSPLHF.

The gene calls are TRBV11-2 and TRBJ2-3; no firm D call. Between the trimmed V and J ends, which lost 6 bases and 6 bases, there was a span of 10 bases. There are 12 residues in the CDR3. Per germline, CDR1 SGHAT and CDR2 FQNNGV. The CDR3 sequence: CASSPGHDTQYF. In DNA, the CDR3 is TGTGCCAGCAGTCCGGGTCATGATACGCAGTATTTT.

The chain employs TRBV6-5 and TRBJ2-7, with no clear D. Between the trimmed V and J ends, which lost 6 bases and 4 bases, there was a span of 19 bases. Germline CDR1 MNHEY, CDR2 SVGAGI. The CDR3 has 15 residues. CDR3 sequence: CASSRDSRFSYEQYF. The CDR3 coding sequence is TGTGCCAGCAGCCGCGACTCAAGGTTCTCATACGAGCAGTACTTC.

This rearrangement joins TRBV6-4 to TRBJ2-1; 13 nucleotides agree with TRBD2. V shed 5 bases and J 9 bases; nucleotides not matched to a gene: 4. CDR1 is MRHNA, CDR2 SNTAGT, per germline. The CDR3 runs 14 residues. The CDR3 reads CASSPRTSGSEQFF. As DNA, the CDR3 is TGTGCCAGCAGTCCGAGGACTAGCGGGAGTGAGCAGTTCTTC.

The chain uses TRBV6-5 and TRBJ2-7, with a tentative D call TRBD1 (5 bases). Germline V lookup: CDR1 MNHEY, CDR2 SVGAGI. The CDR3 runs 13 residues. Trimming removed 5 bases from V and 6 bases from J, with 14 bases in between. The CDR3 nucleotides are TGTGCCAGCAGTACCAAAATAACAGGCGAGCAGTACTTC. It codes for CASSTKITGEQYF.

The rearrangement uses TRBV9 and TRBJ1-3; D not resolved. Trimming left V 4 bases short and J 4 bases short, with 9 bases between. The CDR3 length is 13 residues. Germline CDR1 is SGDLS and CDR2 is YYNGEE. Written as DNA, the CDR3 is TGTGCCAGCAGCCCCCGGCGGGGAAACACCATATATTTT. Protein sequence: CASSPRRGNTIYF.

In this sample, this clone turned up a few times. The V gene is TRBV4-1, the J gene TRBJ1-5, with a weak D call TRBD1 (5 bases). The CDR3 runs 15 residues. From germline, CDR1 is MGHRA and CDR2 YSYEKL. V was trimmed by 4 bases and J by 7 bases, leaving 17 bases between them. CDR3 nucleotides: TGCGCCAGCAGCCCCCGGGACCCGGGCGACCAGCCCCAGCATTTT. This translates into CASSPRDPGDQPQHF.

The chain uses TRBV5-1 and TRBJ2-2; D unresolved. Trimming shortened V by 2 bases and J by 0 bases, and 8 bases separated the two germline ends. The germline gives CDR1 SGHRS, CDR2 YFSETQ. CDR3 length equals 15 residues. The CDR3 protein is CASSFTESNTGELFF. The DNA for the CDR3 is TGCGCCAGCAGCTTTACAGAATCGAACACCGGGGAGCTGTTTTTT.

This rearrangement joins TRBV4-3 to TRBJ1-5, with D possibly matching TRBD1 (6 bases). Germline loops: CDR1 LGHNA, CDR2 YSLEER. V lost 4 bases and J lost 0, with 10 bases in between. This CDR3 has 15 amino acids. In DNA form, the CDR3 reads TGCGCCAGCAGCCCAGGACAGAATAGCAATCAGCCCCAGCATTTT. It specifies CASSPGQNSNQPQHF.

The chain recombines TRBV7-2 with TRBJ1-2; 8 bases line up with TRBD1. Germline-derived CDR1 and CDR2 are SGHTA and FQGNSA. There are 15 residues in the CDR3. V dropped 4 bases and J dropped 2; count of bases not matched to a gene: 6. The CDR3 spells CASSSGQGRNYGYTF. In DNA, the CDR3 is TGTGCCAGCAGCTCCGGACAGGGACGAAACTATGGCTACACCTTC.

The chain joins TRBV19 to TRBJ1-5; D uncertain. The CDR3 has 16 residues. Germline V gives CDR1 LNHDA, CDR2 SQIVND (reference sequence). Trimming took off 5 bases at V and 0 bases at J, with 14 bases between the two ends. CDR3 bases: TGTGCCAGTAGTGTCCATTCGACCTTTAGCAATCAGCCCCAGCATTTT. It specifies CASSVHSTFSNQPQHF.

The chain has TRBV28 and TRBJ1-2, with a weak D call TRBD1 (6 bases). V lost 3 bases to trimming and J lost 11 bases, with 19 bases between them. This CDR3 region has 14 residues. The V gene's germline CDR1 is MDHEN and CDR2 SYDVKM. For the CDR3, the DNA is TGTGCCAGCAGTTTGCCCCCAGGGGCCCCCTTTTACACCTTC. Protein: CASSLPPGAPFYTF.

The genes are TRBV5-1 and TRBJ1-4; TRBD1 might be the D (5 bases). CDR1 and CDR2 (germline): SGHRS, YFSETQ. V shed 1 base and J shed 4 bases, with 8 bases lying between them. The CDR3 is 14 amino acids. CDR3 region: CASSLTGRNEKLFF. CDR3 nucleotide sequence: TGCGCCAGCAGCTTGACAGGTCGTAATGAAAAACTGTTTTTT. The full variable domain, its missing parts supplied by reference TRBV5-1 and TRBJ1-4, is KAGVTQTPRYLIKTRGQQVTLSCSPISGHRSVSWYQQTPGQGLQFLFEYFSETQRNKGNFPGRFSGRQFSNSRSEMNVSTLELGDSALYLCASSLTGRNEKLFFGSGTQLSVL.

In this sample, this clone turned up many times. CDR3 sequence (DNA): TGTGCCAGTTGGGGAACACCCTCCACTAGCAATGAGCAGTTCTTC. Protein: CASWGTPSTSNEQFF. The chain recombines TRBV5-4 with TRBJ2-1; the D gene is possibly TRBD2 (5 bases). The CDR3 has 15 amino acids. The V gene lost 8 bases and the J gene lost 6 bases, with 21 bases spanning the gap. Looked up from germline, CDR1 is SGHNT and CDR2 is YYREEE (reference sequence).

This sequence joins TRBV30 and TRBJ1-2; D possibly corresponds to TRBD1 (5 bases). CDR3 length: 12 residues. The germline CDR1 and CDR2 sequences are GTSNPN and SVGIG (reference sequence). V lost 4 bases, J lost 4 bases, and 10 bases lay in between. The CDR3 reads CAWISGAYGYTF. The DNA of the CDR3 is TGTGCCTGGATATCTGGGGCCTATGGCTACACCTTC.

The chain links TRBV3-1 (or the pseudogene TRBV3-2) to TRBJ1-1; D is ambiguous. The CDR3 contains 13 residues. From germline, CDR1 is LGHDT and CDR2 YNNKEL (reference sequence). Trimming pared 1 base from V and 5 bases from J, leaving 8 bases between. CDR3 in DNA: TGTGCCAGCAGCCAAGCTGGGTCGACTGAAGCTTTCTTT. Protein sequence: CASSQAGSTEAFF.

J is TRBJ2-7 and V is TRBV20-1; no reliable D call. Germline V gene data show CDR1 as DFQATT and CDR2 as SNEGSKA (reference sequence). This CDR3 is 11 amino acids long. CDR3 region: CSYVVTYEQYF. DNA of the CDR3: TGCTCTTACGTGGTCACCTACGAGCAGTACTTC.

The V gene is TRBV7-8, the J gene TRBJ2-7; 7 bases agree with TRBD1. CDR3 length: 14 residues. Germline-derived CDR1 and CDR2 are SGHVS and FQNEAQ. V lost 3 bases to trimming and J lost 0 bases; unmatched junction nucleotides: 2. CDR3 protein: CASSLDRSSYEQYF. For the CDR3, the DNA is TGTGCCAGCAGCTTGGACAGGAGCTCCTACGAGCAGTACTTC.

V gene TRBV5-1 combines with J gene TRBJ1-2; no firm D call. V lost 1 base, J lost 8 bases, and 9 bases lay in between. Germline V gene sequence: CDR1 SGHRS, CDR2 YFSETQ. The CDR3 is made up of 12 amino acids. In DNA, the CDR3 is TGCGCCAGCAGCTTGTTCGAGACGGGCTACACCTTC. This gives the protein CASSLFETGYTF.

The rearrangement uses TRBV7-6 and TRBJ2-7, with 8 bases aligning to TRBD1. The length of the CDR3 is 15 residues. After removal of 5 bases from V and 5 bases from J, the junction contained 11 bases not matched to a gene. Germline-derived CDR1 and CDR2 are SGHVS and FNYEAQ. The chain's CDR3 is CASSPRQGRLHEQYF. CDR3 bases: TGTGCCAGCAGCCCGAGACAGGGGAGGCTCCACGAGCAGTACTTC.

This rearrangement joins TRBV5-6 to TRBJ1-2, with D possibly matching TRBD1 (5 bases). This CDR3 spans 13 amino acids. V gave up 6 bases and J gave up 3 bases, with 12 bases separating them. Looked up from germline, CDR1 is SGHDT and CDR2 is YYEEEE. The CDR3 DNA reads as TGTGCCAGCACCCTGGGGGAGGACTATGGCTACACCTTC. Its protein product is CASTLGEDYGYTF.

The chain has TRBV7-9 and TRBJ2-7; TRBD1 matches at 8 bases. The CDR3 runs 15 residues. With V trimmed by 1 base and J by 2 bases, 4 bases remained unmatched. Looked up from germline, CDR1 is SEHNR and CDR2 is FQNEAQ (reference sequence). The CDR3 here is CASSLGTGYAYEQYF. In nucleotides, the CDR3 is TGTGCCAGCAGCTTAGGGACAGGGTATGCCTACGAGCAGTACTTC.

Remarks on this clone: Other DNA sequences within the sample encode an identical CDR3. The chain is built from TRBV5-1 and TRBJ2-3, with a weak D call TRBD2 (6 bases). V gave up 2 bases and J gave up 4 bases, with 8 bases separating them. Germline CDR1 and CDR2: SGHRS and YFSETQ. The CDR3 has 13 amino acids. The CDR3 DNA sequence: TGCGCCAGCAGCTTCCCGGGAGCAGATACGCAGTATTTT. It specifies CASSFPGADTQYF.

The rearrangement uses TRBV3-1 (or the pseudogene TRBV3-2) and TRBJ2-7, with D perhaps TRBD2 (5 bases). The CDR3 is made up of 13 amino acids. Between the trimmed V and J ends, which lost 8 bases and 1 base, there was a span of 12 bases. Germline-derived CDR1 and CDR2 are LGHDT and YNNKEL (reference sequence). For the CDR3, the DNA is TGTGCCAGCCAAAGCGGCGGATCCTACGAGCAGTACTTC. It specifies CASQSGGSYEQYF.

V gene TRBV18 combines with J gene TRBJ2-1; D ambiguous. Germline values: CDR1 KGHSH, CDR2 LQKENI. The V end lost 0 bases, the J end lost 7 bases, and 7 bases lay between the germline ends. The CDR3 is made up of 13 amino acids. Here the CDR3 DNA reads TGTGCCAGCTCACCACCGGTATCGAATGAGCAGTTCTTC. As protein: CASSPPVSNEQFF.

The chain combines TRBV7-2 with TRBJ1-2; D is perhaps TRBD1 (5 bases). V lost 1 base, J lost 5 bases, and 17 bases lay in between. The germline V gene has CDR1 SGHTA and CDR2 FQGNSA. The CDR3 covers 16 residues. This CDR3 is CASSLDGGVTDYGYTF. CDR3 in DNA: TGTGCCAGCAGCTTAGACGGGGGGGTGACAGATTATGGCTACACCTTC.